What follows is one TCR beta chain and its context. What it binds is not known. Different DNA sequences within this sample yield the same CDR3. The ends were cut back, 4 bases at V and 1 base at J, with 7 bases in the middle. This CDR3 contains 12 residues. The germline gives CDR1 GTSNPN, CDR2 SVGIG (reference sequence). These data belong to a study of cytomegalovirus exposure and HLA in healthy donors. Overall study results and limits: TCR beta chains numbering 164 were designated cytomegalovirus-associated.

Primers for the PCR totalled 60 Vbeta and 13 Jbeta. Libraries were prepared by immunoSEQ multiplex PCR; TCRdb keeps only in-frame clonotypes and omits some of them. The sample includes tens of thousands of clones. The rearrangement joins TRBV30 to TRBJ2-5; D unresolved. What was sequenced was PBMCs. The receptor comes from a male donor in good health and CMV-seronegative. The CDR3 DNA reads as TGTGCCTGGAACTCGGGCCAAGAGACCCAGTACTTC. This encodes CAWNSGQETQYF.